The 11 T cell receptor beta chains in this list originate from one sample, sequenced in a study of T cell repertoires in cytomegalovirus infection. Antigens of these TCRs are unknown. TCRdb used MiXCR to reprocess the reads, holding one entry per CDR3 protein. Altogether around 500,000 distinct CDR3 sequences are present, approximately 46% being singletons, with the ten largest covering 43%. The specimen comprised cultured PBMCs, sampled from culture after CMV antigen stimulation. These receptor sequences come from a human donor in good health (CMV status not recorded). Some clones in this sample may be carry-over from other donors' samples.

The chain recombines TRBV7-2 with TRBJ1-1; D might be TRBD1 (5 bases). Trimming took off 5 bases at V and 4 bases at J, with 17 bases between the two ends. The CDR3 extends over 15 amino acids. The germline V gene has CDR1 SGHTA and CDR2 FQGNSA. CDR3 nucleotides: TGTGCCAGCAGCCAAGGGTGGCTGGGGGGCACTGAAGCTTTCTTT. Its protein product is CASSQGWLGGTEAFF.

This clonotype was detected a few times. This chain links TRBV6-2 or TRBV6-3 with TRBJ1-6; D is unclear. The CDR3 has 11 residues. Germline CDR1 reads MNHEY; CDR2 reads SVGEGT. Trimming left V 6 bases short and J 10 bases short, with 7 bases between. Here the CDR3 DNA reads TGTGCCAGCAGGCGTGAATCACCCCTCCACTTT. Translating it yields CASRRESPLHF.

The gene calls are TRBV7-8 and TRBJ2-7; 7 nucleotides align to TRBD2. The germline gives CDR1 SGHVS, CDR2 FQNEAQ. Trimming removed 6 bases from V and 1 base from J; junction bases left unmatched: 9. This CDR3 has 15 amino acids. The CDR3 nucleotides read TGTGCCAGCAGACCCCGGGAGGCTGGATCCTACGAGCAGTACTTC. This gives the protein CASRPREAGSYEQYF.

The table lists this clonotype with many counts. This sequence joins TRBV7-8 and TRBJ2-7; D is perhaps TRBD1 (6 bases). The CDR3 loop spans 15 amino acids. The V end was cut by 5 bases, the J end by 2 bases, with 16 bases between. In germline, CDR1 is SGHVS, CDR2 FQNEAQ. The CDR3 DNA sequence: TGTGCCAGCAGCAACGACCGGGACACTCCCTACGAGCAGTACTTC. This encodes CASSNDRDTPYEQYF.

The chain employs TRBV6-1 and TRBJ2-4; no clear D. The CDR3 has 13 residues. Germline V gives CDR1 MNHNS, CDR2 SASEGT. Trimming took 2 bases from V and 12 from J, leaving 14 bases between them. This CDR3 is CASSEFVGWAQYF. The CDR3 coding sequence is TGTGCCAGCAGTGAATTTGTGGGATGGGCTCAGTACTTC.

A few counts support this clonotype. The J gene is TRBJ1-4, the V gene TRBV7-6; possibly TRBD1 for D (6 bases). This CDR3 is 17 amino acids long. With 1 base removed from V and 2 bases from J, the gap between germline ends came to 14 bases. Germline V gene data show CDR1 as SGHVS and CDR2 as FNYEAQ. CDR3 sequence (DNA): TGTGCCAGCAGCTTAGAAATTGGGGGCGCGACTAATGAAAAACTGTTTTTT. Translation: CASSLEIGGATNEKLFF.

The rearrangement links TRBV7-9 to TRBJ1-3; D remains unclear. V dropped 1 base and J dropped 0 bases, with 4 bases sitting between them. The CDR3 contains 14 residues. CDR1 and CDR2 (germline): SEHNR, FQNEAQ (reference sequence). CDR3 nucleotide sequence: TGTGCCAGCAGCTTAGAATACTCTGGAAACACCATATATTTT. Its protein product is CASSLEYSGNTIYF.

This clonotype came up a few times. The chain uses TRBV28 and TRBJ2-7; D is possibly TRBD1 (5 bases). The CDR3 is 14 amino acids. In germline, CDR1 is MDHEN, CDR2 SYDVKM. Trimming pared 4 bases from V and 3 bases from J, leaving 13 bases between. The CDR3 loop is CASSSTVRSYEQYF. The CDR3 region has the DNA TGTGCCAGCAGTTCGACAGTTAGGAGCTACGAGCAGTACTTC.

The V call is TRBV2, the J call TRBJ1-1; tentative D call: TRBD1 (6 bases). Between the trimmed V and J ends, which lost 5 bases and 4 bases, there was a span of 11 bases. Germline V gives CDR1 SNHLY, CDR2 FYNNEI. This CDR3 is built from 13 residues. CDR3 sequence (DNA): TGTGCCAGCAGTCCACAGGGACCCACTGAAGCTTTCTTT. Amino acid sequence: CASSPQGPTEAFF.

This clonotype was picked up a small number of times. The V gene is TRBV7-2, the J gene TRBJ2-5; D may be TRBD2 (5 bases). Trimming pared 1 base from V and 4 bases from J, leaving 13 bases between. CDR3 length equals 15 residues. CDR1 is SGHTA and CDR2 is FQGNSA in the germline V gene. The CDR3 DNA reads TGTGCCAGCAGCTTAGGGTTCCGGGGTGGAGAGACCCAGTACTTC. Its translation: CASSLGFRGGETQYF. The complete variable domain, with remaining parts taken from reference TRBV7-2 and TRBJ2-5, reads GAGVSQSPSNKVTEKGKDVELRCDPISGHTALYWYRQSLGQGLEFLIYFQGNSAPDKSGLPSDRFSAERTGGSVSTLTIQRTQQEDSAVYLCASSLGFRGGETQYFGPGTRLLVL.

This chain links TRBV27 with TRBJ2-5; D not resolved. V dropped 4 bases and J dropped 5 bases, with 14 bases sitting between them. The CDR3 loop spans 14 amino acids. The germline V gene encodes CDR1 MNHEY and CDR2 SMNVEV (reference sequence). CDR3 coding DNA: TGTGCCAGCAGTTCAGGACCAAGCAGGGAGACCCAGTACTTC. Its translation is CASSSGPSRETQYF.